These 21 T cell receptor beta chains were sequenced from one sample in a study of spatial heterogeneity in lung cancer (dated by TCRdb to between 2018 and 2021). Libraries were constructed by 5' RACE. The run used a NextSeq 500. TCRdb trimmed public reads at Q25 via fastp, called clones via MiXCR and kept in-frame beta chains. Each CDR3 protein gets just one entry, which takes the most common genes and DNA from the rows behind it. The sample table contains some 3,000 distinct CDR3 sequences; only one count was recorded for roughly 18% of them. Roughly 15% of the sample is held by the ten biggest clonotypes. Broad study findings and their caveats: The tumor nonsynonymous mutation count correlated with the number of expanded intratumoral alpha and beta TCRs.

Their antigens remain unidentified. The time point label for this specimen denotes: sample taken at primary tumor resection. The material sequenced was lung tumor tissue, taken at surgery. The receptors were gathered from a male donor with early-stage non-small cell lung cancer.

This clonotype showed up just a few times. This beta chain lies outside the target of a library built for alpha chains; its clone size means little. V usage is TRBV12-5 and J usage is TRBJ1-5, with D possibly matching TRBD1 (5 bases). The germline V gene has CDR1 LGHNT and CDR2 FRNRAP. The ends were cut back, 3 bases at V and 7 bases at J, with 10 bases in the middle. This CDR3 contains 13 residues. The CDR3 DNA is TGTGCTAGTGGTTTTAAAGGGGAACAGCCCCAGCATTTT. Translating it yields CASGFKGEQPQHF.

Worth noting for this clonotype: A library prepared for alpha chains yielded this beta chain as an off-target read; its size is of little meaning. The CDR3, as DNA: TGTGCCAGCAGTTTGGGGACAGGGTCCCACGAGCAGTACTTC. This encodes CASSLGTGSHEQYF. The V call is TRBV27, the J call TRBJ2-7, with TRBD1 identical over 9 bases. The junction had 5 bases not matched to a gene; V was cut back by 3 bases and J by 5 bases. CDR1 MNHEY and CDR2 SMNVEV come from the germline V gene (reference sequence). CDR3 size: 14 residues.

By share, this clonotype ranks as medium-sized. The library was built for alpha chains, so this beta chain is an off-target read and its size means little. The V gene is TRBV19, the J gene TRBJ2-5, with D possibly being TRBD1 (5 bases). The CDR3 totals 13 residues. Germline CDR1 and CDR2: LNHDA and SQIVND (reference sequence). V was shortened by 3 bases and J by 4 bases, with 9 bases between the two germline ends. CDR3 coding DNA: TGTGCCAGTAGTATCCAGGGCTCAGAGACCCAGTACTTC. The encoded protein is CASSIQGSETQYF.

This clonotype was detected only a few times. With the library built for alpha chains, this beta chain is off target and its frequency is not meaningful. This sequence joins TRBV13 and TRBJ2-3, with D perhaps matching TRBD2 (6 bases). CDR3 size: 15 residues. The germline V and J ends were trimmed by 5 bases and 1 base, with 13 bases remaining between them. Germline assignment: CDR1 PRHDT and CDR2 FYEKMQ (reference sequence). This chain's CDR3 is CASSPTTRRTDTQYF. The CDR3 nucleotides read TGTGCCAGCAGCCCGACGACTAGGCGCACAGATACGCAGTATTTT.

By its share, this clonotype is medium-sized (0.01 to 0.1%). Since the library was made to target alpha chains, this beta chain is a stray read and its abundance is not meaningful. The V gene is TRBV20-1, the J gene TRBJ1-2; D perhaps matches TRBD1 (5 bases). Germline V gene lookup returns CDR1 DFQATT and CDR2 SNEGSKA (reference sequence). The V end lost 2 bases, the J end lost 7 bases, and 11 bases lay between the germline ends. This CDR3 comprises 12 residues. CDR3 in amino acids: CSARKQAGGYTF. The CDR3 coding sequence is TGCAGTGCTAGAAAACAGGCCGGTGGCTACACCTTC.

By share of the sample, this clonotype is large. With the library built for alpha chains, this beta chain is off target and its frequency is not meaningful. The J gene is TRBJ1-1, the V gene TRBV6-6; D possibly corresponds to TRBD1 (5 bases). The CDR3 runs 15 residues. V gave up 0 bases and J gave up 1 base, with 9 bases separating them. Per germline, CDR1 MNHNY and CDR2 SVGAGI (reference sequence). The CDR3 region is CASSYSRQPNTEAFF. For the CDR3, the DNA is TGTGCCAGCAGTTACTCGAGACAGCCGAACACTGAAGCTTTCTTT.

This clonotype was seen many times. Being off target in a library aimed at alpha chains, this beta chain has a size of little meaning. CDR3 bases: TGTGCCAGCAGTTTTACCCTTAACTCCGAGCAGTACTTC. Its translation: CASSFTLNSEQYF. This chain joins TRBV12-3 or TRBV12-4 and TRBJ2-7; D ambiguous. The CDR3 sequence is 13 residues long. Between the trimmed V and J ends, which lost 3 bases and 6 bases, there was a span of 12 bases.

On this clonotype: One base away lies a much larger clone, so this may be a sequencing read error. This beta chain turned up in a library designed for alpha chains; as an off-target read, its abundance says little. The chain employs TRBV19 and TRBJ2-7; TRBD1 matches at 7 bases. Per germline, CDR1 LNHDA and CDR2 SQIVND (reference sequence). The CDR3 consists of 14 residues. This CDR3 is CANSIHTGDYEQYF. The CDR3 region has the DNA TGTGCCAATAGTATCCACACAGGGGACTACGAGCAGTACTTC.

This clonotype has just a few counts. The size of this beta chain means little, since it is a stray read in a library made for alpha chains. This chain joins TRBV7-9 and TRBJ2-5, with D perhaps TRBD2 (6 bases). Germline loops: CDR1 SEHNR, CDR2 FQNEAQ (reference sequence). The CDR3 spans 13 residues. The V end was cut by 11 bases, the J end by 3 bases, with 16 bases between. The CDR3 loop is CAALGSGKETQYF. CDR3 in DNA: TGTGCCGCCCTCGGTAGCGGAAAAGAGACCCAGTACTTC.

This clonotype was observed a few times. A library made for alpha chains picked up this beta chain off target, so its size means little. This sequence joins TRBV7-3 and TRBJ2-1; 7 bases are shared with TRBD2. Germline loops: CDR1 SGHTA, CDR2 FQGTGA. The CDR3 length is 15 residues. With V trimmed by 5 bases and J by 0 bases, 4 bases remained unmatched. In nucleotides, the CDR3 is TGTGCCAGCAGCAGACTAGCCGCCTCCTACAATGAGCAGTTCTTC. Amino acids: CASSRLAASYNEQFF.

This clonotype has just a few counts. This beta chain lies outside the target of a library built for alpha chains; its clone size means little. CDR3 loop: CASSYRGEGNEQYF. In DNA, the CDR3 is TGTGCCAGCAGTTACAGGGGGGAGGGGAACGAGCAGTACTTC. This sequence joins TRBV6-6 and TRBJ2-7; possibly TRBD2 for D (7 bases). V was shortened by 2 bases and J by 5 bases, with 13 bases between the two germline ends. Germline CDR1 is MNHNY and CDR2 is SVGAGI (reference sequence). This CDR3 has 14 amino acids.

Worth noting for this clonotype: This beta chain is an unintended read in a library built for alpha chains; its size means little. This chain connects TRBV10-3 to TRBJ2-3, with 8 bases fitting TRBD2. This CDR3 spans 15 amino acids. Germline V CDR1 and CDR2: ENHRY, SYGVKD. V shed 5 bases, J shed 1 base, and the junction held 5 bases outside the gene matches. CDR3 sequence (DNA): TGTGCCATCAGTACCGCGCGGGGGGGCACAGATACGCAGTATTTT. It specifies CAISTARGGTDTQYF.

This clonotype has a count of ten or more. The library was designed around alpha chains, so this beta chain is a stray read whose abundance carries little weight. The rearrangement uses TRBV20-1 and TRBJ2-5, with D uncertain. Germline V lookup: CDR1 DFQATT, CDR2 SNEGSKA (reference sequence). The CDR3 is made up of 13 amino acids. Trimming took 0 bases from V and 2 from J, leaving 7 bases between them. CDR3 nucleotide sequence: TGCAGTGCTAGAGAGGCATTACAAGAGACCCAGTACTTC. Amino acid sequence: CSAREALQETQYF.

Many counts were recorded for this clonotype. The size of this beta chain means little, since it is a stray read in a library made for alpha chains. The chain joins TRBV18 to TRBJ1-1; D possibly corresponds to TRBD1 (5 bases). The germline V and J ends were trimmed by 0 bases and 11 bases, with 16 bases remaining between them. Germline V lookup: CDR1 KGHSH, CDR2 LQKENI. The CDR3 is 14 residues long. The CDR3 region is CASSPPTGKGPAFF. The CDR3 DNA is TGTGCCAGCTCACCACCAACAGGCAAGGGCCCGGCTTTCTTT.

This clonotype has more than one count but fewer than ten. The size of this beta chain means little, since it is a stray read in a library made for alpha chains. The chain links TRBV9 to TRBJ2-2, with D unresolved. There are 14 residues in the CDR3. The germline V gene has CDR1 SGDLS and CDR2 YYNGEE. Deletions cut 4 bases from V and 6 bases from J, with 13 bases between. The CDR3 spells CASSPPTSSGELFF. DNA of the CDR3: TGTGCCAGCAGCCCCCCGACTTCCTCCGGGGAGCTGTTTTTT.

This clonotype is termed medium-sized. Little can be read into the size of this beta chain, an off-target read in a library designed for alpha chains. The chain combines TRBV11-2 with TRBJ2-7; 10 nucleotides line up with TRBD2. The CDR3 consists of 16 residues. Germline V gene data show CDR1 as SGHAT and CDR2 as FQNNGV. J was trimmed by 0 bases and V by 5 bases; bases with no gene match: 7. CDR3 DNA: TGTGCCAGCAGCCAGAGTAGCGGGGGGAGCTCCTACGAGCAGTACTTC. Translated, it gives CASSQSSGGSSYEQYF.

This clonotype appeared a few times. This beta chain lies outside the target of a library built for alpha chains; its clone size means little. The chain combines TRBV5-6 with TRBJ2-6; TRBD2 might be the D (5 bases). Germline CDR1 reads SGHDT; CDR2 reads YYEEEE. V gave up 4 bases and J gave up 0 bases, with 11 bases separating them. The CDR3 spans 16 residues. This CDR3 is CASSDLGDSGANVLTF. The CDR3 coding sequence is TGTGCCAGCAGCGATTTGGGAGACTCTGGGGCCAACGTCCTGACTTTC. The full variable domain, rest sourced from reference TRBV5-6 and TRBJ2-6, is DAGVTQSPTHLIKTRGQQVTLRCSPKSGHDTVSWYQQALGQGPQFIFQYYEEEERQRGNFPDRFSGHQFPNYSSELNVNALLLGDSALYLCASSDLGDSGANVLTFGAGSRLTVL.

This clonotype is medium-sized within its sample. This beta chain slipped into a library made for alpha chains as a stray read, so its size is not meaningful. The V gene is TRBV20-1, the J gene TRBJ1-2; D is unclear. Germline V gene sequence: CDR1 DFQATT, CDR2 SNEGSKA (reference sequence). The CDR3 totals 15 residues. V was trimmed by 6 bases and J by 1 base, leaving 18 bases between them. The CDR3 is CSAPPPVSFNYGYTF. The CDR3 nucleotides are TGCAGTGCCCCGCCGCCGGTCTCCTTTAACTATGGCTACACCTTC.

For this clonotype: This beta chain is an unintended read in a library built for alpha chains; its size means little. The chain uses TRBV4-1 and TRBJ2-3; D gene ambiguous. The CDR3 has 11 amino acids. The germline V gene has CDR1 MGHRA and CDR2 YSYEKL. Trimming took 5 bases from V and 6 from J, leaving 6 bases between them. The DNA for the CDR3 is TGCGCCAGCAGCAGAATGGATACGCAGTATTTT. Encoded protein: CASSRMDTQYF.

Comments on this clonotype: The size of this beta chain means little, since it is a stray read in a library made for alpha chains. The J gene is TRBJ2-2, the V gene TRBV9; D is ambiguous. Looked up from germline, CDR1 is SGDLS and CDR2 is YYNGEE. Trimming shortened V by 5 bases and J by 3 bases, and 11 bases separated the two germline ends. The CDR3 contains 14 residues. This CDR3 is CASRAFGDTGELFF. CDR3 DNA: TGTGCCAGCAGAGCGTTCGGTGACACCGGGGAGCTGTTTTTT.

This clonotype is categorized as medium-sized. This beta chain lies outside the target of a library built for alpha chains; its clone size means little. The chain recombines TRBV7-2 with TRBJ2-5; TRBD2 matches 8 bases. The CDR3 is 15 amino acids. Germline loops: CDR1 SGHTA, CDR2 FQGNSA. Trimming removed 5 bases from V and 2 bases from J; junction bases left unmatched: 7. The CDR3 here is CASSRSGNPQETQYF. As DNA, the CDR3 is TGTGCCAGCAGCCGTAGCGGGAACCCACAAGAGACCCAGTACTTC.